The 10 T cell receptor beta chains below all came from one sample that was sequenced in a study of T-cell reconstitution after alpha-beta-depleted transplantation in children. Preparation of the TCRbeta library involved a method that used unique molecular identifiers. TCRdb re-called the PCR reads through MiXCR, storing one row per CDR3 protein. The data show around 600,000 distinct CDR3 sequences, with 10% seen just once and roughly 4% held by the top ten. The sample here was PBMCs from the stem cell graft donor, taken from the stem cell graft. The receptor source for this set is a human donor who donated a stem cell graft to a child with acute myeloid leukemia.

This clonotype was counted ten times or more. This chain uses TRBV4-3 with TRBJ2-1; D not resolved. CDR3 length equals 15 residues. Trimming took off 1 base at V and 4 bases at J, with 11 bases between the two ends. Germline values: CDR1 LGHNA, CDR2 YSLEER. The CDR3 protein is CASSQGSLDYNEQFF. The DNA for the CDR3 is TGCGCCAGCAGCCAAGGCTCCTTGGATTACAATGAGCAGTTCTTC.

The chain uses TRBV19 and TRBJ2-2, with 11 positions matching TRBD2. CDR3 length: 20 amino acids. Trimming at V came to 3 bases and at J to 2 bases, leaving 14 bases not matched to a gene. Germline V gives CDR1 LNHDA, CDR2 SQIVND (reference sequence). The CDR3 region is CASSMGDSGRARSNTGELFF. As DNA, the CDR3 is TGTGCCAGTAGTATGGGTGATAGCGGGAGGGCCCGTAGTAACACCGGGGAGCTGTTTTTT.

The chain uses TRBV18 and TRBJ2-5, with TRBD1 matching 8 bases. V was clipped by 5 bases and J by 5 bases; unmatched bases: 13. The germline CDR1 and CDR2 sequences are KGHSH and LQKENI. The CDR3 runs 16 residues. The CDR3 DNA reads TGTGCCAGCTCATCACGACAGGGGATGGGGCAGGAGACCCAGTACTTC. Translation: CASSSRQGMGQETQYF.

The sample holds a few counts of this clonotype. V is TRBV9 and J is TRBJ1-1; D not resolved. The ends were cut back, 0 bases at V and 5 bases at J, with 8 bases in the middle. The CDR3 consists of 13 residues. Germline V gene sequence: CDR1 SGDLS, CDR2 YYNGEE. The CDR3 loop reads CASSVEIRTEAFF. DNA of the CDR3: TGTGCCAGCAGCGTAGAAATAAGGACTGAAGCTTTCTTT.

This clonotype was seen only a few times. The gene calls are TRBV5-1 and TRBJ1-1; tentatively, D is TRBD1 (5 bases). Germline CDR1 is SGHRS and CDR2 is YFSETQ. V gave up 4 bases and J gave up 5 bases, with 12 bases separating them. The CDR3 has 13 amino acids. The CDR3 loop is CASSQDWGTEAFF. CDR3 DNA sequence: TGCGCCAGCAGCCAAGATTGGGGGACTGAAGCTTTCTTT.

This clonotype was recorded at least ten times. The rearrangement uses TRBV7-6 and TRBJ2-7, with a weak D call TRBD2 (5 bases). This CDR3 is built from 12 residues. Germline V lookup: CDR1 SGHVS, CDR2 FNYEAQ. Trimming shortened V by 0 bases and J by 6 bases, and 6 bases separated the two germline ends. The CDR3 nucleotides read TGTGCCAGCAGCTTAGCGGGAGCCGAGCAGTACTTC. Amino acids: CASSLAGAEQYF.

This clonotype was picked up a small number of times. CDR3 in amino acids: CSALREAEQFF. CDR3 in DNA: TGCAGTGCGCTAAGGGAGGCTGAGCAGTTCTTC. The V and J genes are TRBV20-1 and TRBJ2-1; possible D gene TRBD2, 6 bases. There are 11 residues in the CDR3. CDR1 and CDR2 (germline): DFQATT, SNEGSKA (reference sequence). V lost 6 bases and J 9 bases, leaving 12 bases between the germline ends.

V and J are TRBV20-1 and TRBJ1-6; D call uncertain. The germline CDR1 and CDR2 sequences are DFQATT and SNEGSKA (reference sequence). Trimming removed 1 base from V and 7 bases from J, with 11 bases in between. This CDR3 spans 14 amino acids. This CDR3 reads CSARVNRLNSPLHF. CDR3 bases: TGCAGTGCTAGAGTGAACCGGTTAAATTCACCCCTCCACTTT.

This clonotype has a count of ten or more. Here the CDR3 DNA reads TGTGCCAGCAGCTTAGCGGGCCCGTCTGTGAATGAGCAGTTCTTC. Translating it yields CASSLAGPSVNEQFF. V usage is TRBV11-2 and J usage is TRBJ2-1; D remains unclear. The germline V and J ends were trimmed by 1 base and 7 bases, with 14 bases remaining between them. Germline-derived CDR1 and CDR2 are SGHAT and FQNNGV. This CDR3 region has 15 residues.

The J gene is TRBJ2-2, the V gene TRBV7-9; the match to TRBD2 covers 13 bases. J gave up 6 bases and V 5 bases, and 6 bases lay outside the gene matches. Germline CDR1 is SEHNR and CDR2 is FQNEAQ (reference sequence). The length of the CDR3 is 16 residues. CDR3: CASSLGTSGMAGELFF. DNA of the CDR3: TGTGCCAGCAGCCTTGGGACTAGCGGGATGGCCGGGGAGCTGTTTTTT.